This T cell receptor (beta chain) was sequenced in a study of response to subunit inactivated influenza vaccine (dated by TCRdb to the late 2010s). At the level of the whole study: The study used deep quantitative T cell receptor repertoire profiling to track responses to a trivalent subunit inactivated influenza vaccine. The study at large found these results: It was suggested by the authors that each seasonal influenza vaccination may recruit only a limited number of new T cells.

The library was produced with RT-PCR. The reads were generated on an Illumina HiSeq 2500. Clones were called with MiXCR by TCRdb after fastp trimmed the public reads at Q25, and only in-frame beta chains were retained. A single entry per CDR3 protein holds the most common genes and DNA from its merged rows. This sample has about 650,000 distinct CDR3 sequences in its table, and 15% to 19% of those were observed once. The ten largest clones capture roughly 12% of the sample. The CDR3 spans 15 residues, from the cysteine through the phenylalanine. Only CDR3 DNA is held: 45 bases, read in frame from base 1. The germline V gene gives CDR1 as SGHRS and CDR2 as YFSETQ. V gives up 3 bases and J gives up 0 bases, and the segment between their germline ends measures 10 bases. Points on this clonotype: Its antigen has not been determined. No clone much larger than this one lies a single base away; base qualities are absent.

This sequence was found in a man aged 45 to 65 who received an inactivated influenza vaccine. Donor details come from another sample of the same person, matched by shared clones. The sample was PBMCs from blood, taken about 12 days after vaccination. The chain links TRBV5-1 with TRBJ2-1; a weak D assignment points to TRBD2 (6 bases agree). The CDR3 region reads CASSSSDSSYNEQFF. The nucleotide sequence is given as TGCGCCAGCAGCTCTAGCGACAGCTCCTACAATGAGCAGTTCTTC. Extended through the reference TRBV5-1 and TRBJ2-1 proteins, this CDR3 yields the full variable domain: KAGVTQTPRYLIKTRGQQVTLSCSPISGHRSVSWYQQTPGQGLQFLFEYFSETQRNKGNFPGRFSGRQFSNSRSEMNVSTLELGDSALYLCASSSSDSSYNEQFFGPGTRLTVL.